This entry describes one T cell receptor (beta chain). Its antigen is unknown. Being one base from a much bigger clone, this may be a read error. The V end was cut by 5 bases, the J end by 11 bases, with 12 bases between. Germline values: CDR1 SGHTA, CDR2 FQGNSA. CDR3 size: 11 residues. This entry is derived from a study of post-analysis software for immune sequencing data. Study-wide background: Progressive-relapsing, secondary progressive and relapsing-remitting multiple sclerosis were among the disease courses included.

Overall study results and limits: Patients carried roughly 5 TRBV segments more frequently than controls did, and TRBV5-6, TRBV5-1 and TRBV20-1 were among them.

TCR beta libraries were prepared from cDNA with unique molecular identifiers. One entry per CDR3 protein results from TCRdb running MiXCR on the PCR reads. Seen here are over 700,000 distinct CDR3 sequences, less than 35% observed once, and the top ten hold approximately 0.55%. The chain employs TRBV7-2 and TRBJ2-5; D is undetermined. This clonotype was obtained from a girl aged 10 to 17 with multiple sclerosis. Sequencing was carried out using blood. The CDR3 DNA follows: TGTGCCAGCAGCCATTACAATGAGCAGTACTTC. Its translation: CASSHYNEQYF.